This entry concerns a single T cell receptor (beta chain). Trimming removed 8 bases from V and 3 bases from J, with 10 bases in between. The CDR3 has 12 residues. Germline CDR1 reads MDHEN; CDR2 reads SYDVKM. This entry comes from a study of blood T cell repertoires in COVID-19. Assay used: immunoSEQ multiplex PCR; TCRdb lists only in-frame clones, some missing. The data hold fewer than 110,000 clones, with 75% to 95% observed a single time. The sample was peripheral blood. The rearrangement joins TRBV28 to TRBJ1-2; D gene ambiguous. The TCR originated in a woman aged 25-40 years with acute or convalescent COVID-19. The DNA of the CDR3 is TGTGCCAGCCTCACTACGGACTATGGCTACACCTTC. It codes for CASLTTDYGYTF.